The 8 T cell receptor beta chains listed next were all sequenced from one sample in a study of human T cells and chemical hapten exposure. Using its own MiXCR run on the RACE reads, TCRdb lists one record per CDR3 protein. The table lists roughly 380,000 distinct CDR3 sequences, 5% to 6.5% of them singletons, with around 2.6% in the top ten. Time point given: pre-sensitization, week 0. Treatment given: therapeutic diphenylcyclopropenone sensitization with weekly scalp DPC. The starting material was whole blood, obtained in connection with sensitization to the hapten diphenylcyclopropenone (DPC). The receptors come from a woman aged 45-60 years with alopecia areata. Some clones in this sample may be carry-over from other donors' samples.

This chain links TRBV27 with TRBJ1-5, with no clear D. Germline V gene data show CDR1 as MNHEY and CDR2 as SMNVEV (reference sequence). Trimming removed 4 bases at V and 0 bases at J, with 10 bases between. The CDR3 consists of 15 residues. The CDR3 coding sequence is TGTGCCAGCAGTTCCCTGGTGGATAGCAATCAGCCCCAGCATTTT. Its translation: CASSSLVDSNQPQHF.

This clonotype was recorded at least ten times. The rearrangement joins TRBV29-1 to TRBJ2-4; 7 nucleotides agree with TRBD1. The CDR3 consists of 13 residues. J lost 4 bases, V lost 1 base, and 1 base had no gene match. Germline V gene data show CDR1 as SQVTM and CDR2 as ANQGSEA. As DNA, the CDR3 is TGCAGCGTTGAAGGGGGACAGAAAAACATTCAGTACTTC. Amino acid sequence: CSVEGGQKNIQYF.

V and J are TRBV12-3 or TRBV12-4 and TRBJ2-3; 7 bases match TRBD1. This CDR3 is built from 16 residues. V was clipped by 7 bases and J by 4 bases; unmatched bases: 14. The CDR3 is CASTPGRGRTPDTQYF. CDR3 in DNA: TGTGCCAGCACCCCCGGAAGGGGGCGGACCCCAGATACGCAGTATTTT.

This clonotype was picked up many times. The chain carries TRBV30 and TRBJ1-2; D is ambiguous. Germline V lookup: CDR1 GTSNPN, CDR2 SVGIG (reference sequence). V was trimmed by 2 bases and J by 4 bases, leaving 8 bases between them. The CDR3 has 12 residues. The CDR3 here is CAWSTLPYGYTF. DNA of the CDR3: TGTGCCTGGAGTACATTACCCTATGGCTACACCTTC.

This clonotype was seen at least ten times. The V gene is TRBV9, the J gene TRBJ1-6; D remains unclear. Trimming pared 0 bases from V and 7 bases from J, leaving 8 bases between. The CDR3 spans 14 residues. The V gene's germline CDR1 is SGDLS and CDR2 YYNGEE. The CDR3, as DNA: TGTGCCAGCAGCGTAGCAACGAGCAATTCACCCCTCCACTTT. Its protein product is CASSVATSNSPLHF.

This clonotype has only a few counts. This chain uses TRBV25-1 with TRBJ1-1; D is unclear. V was trimmed by 5 bases and J by 5 bases, leaving 6 bases between them. The CDR3 totals 11 residues. In germline, CDR1 is MGHDK, CDR2 SYGVNS. CDR3 coding DNA: TGTGCCAGCAGTTATATGACTGAAGCTTTCTTT. As protein: CASSYMTEAFF.

There are many counts of this clonotype. This chain links TRBV28 with TRBJ1-5; D not certain. V lost 6 bases, J lost 6 bases, and 6 bases lay in between. Germline CDR1 and CDR2: MDHEN and SYDVKM. The CDR3 extends over 11 amino acids. The CDR3 DNA is TGTGCCAGCAGCCACAGTCAGCCCCAGCATTTT. Translation gives CASSHSQPQHF.

This clonotype was detected ten times or more. V and J are TRBV12-3 or TRBV12-4 and TRBJ2-6; D perhaps matches TRBD2 (6 bases). This CDR3 spans 17 amino acids. The V gene lost 4 bases and the J gene lost 0 bases, with 13 bases spanning the gap. CDR3 DNA sequence: TGTGCCAGCAGTTCGGGGAGGCTGTACTCTGGGGCCAACGTCCTGACTTTC. It codes for CASSSGRLYSGANVLTF.